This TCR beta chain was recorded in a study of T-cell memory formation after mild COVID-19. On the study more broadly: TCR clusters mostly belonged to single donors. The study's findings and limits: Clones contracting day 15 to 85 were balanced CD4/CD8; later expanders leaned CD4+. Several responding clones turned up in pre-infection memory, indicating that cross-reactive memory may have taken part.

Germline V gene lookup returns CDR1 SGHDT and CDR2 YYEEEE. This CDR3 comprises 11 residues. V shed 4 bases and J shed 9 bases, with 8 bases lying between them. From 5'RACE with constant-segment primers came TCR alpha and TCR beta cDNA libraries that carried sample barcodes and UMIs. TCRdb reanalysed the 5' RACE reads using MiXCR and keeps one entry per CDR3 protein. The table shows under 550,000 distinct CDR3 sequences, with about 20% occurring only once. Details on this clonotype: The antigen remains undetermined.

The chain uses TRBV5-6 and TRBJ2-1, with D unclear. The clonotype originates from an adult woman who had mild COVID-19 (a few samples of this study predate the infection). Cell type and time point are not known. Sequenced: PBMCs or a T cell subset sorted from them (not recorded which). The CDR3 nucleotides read TGTGCCAGCAGCACCGTAGTTGAGCAGTTCTTC. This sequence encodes CASSTVVEQFF.